The 17 T cell receptor beta chains below were found in one sample sequenced in a study of blood T cell repertoires in COVID-19. Sequencing used immunoSEQ multiplex PCR; TCRdb keeps in-frame clones, though not all of them. The table records 55,000 to 80,000 clones, 89% of them present only once. The sample taken for sequencing was peripheral blood. All receptors come from a man older than 75 with acute or convalescent COVID-19.

This chain joins TRBV7-9 and TRBJ1-2; possible D gene TRBD1, 5 bases. Germline V gene data show CDR1 as SEHNR and CDR2 as FQNEAQ (reference sequence). The CDR3 runs 14 residues. V lost 5 bases to trimming and J lost 1 base, with 11 bases between them. CDR3 in amino acids: CASSPKGLNYGYTF. The DNA of the CDR3 is TGTGCCAGCAGCCCCAAGGGACTTAACTATGGCTACACCTTC.

The chain couples TRBV19 to TRBJ2-1; 7 nucleotides match TRBD1. Germline V lookup: CDR1 LNHDA, CDR2 SQIVND (reference sequence). This CDR3 has 17 residues. V shed 0 bases, J shed 0 bases, and the junction held 5 bases outside the gene matches. The CDR3 region is CASSIETGRFSYNEQFF. The CDR3 DNA reads as TGTGCCAGTAGTATAGAGACAGGGCGATTCTCCTACAATGAGCAGTTCTTC.

V and J are TRBV19 and TRBJ1-5; 7 nucleotides match TRBD1. The germline V gene has CDR1 LNHDA and CDR2 SQIVND (reference sequence). V trimming: 6 bases; J trimming: 0 bases; junction bases outside the gene matches: 2. The CDR3 has 14 amino acids. In nucleotides, the CDR3 is TGTGCCAGTAGGGGGACAGTTAGCAATCAGCCCCAGCATTTT. It yields the protein CASRGTVSNQPQHF.

The chain has TRBV28 and TRBJ1-3, with 7 nucleotides matching TRBD1. The CDR3 totals 16 residues. The germline gives CDR1 MDHEN, CDR2 SYDVKM. Germline trimming cut 5 bases from V and 4 bases from J; bases unmatched to any gene: 11. The CDR3 reads CASSATGAALGNTIYF. The CDR3 DNA reads TGTGCCAGCAGTGCCACAGGGGCCGCCCTGGGAAACACCATATATTTT. Full variable domain (remainder filled in from reference TRBV28 and TRBJ1-3): DVKVTQSSRYLVKRTGEKVFLECVQDMDHENMFWYRQDPGLGLRLIYFSYDVKMKEKGDIPEGYSVSREKKERFSLILESASTNQTSMYLCASSATGAALGNTIYFGEGSWLTVV.

This clone appeared once. The V gene is TRBV5-1, the J gene TRBJ2-3; 7 nucleotides line up with TRBD1. Trimming removed 6 bases from V and 0 bases from J; junction bases left unmatched: 7. This CDR3 contains 15 residues. From germline, CDR1 is SGHRS and CDR2 YFSETQ. CDR3 protein: CASNLGGRSTDTQYF. DNA for the CDR3: TGCGCCAGCAACTTAGGGGGCCGAAGCACAGATACGCAGTATTTT.

This chain links TRBV30 with TRBJ2-7, with 10 bases fitting TRBD2. Germline CDR1 and CDR2: GTSNPN and SVGIG (reference sequence). After removal of 7 bases from V and 0 bases from J, the junction contained 3 bases not matched to a gene. The CDR3 loop spans 13 amino acids. CDR3 coding DNA: TGTGCCTTATCTAGCGGGAGCTCCTACGAGCAGTACTTC. Residues: CALSSGSSYEQYF.

The V call is TRBV24-1, the J call TRBJ1-2; perhaps TRBD1 as D (5 bases). Trimming removed 2 bases at V and 2 bases at J, with 8 bases between. The CDR3 is 14 residues long. Per the germline V gene, CDR1 is KGHDR and CDR2 is SFDVKD. CDR3 protein: CATSDSRGNYGYTF. In nucleotides, the CDR3 is TGTGCCACCAGTGATTCGCGGGGCAACTATGGCTACACCTTC.

The chain employs TRBV7-9 and TRBJ1-6; 7 nucleotides match TRBD1. Trimming at V came to 5 bases and at J to 7 bases, leaving 8 bases not matched to a gene. CDR3 size: 15 residues. Germline V gives CDR1 SEHNR, CDR2 FQNEAQ (reference sequence). CDR3 residues: CASSLSGTVNSPLHF. CDR3 nucleotide sequence: TGTGCCAGCAGCCTATCAGGGACAGTAAATTCACCCCTCCACTTT.

V usage is TRBV27 and J usage is TRBJ2-5; weak D call: TRBD2 (5 bases). Germline V gives CDR1 MNHEY, CDR2 SMNVEV (reference sequence). There are 14 residues in the CDR3. V was cut by 5 bases and J by 9 bases, with 19 bases left in between. CDR3 sequence reads: CASSAGLGFGAQYF. As DNA, the CDR3 is TGTGCCAGCAGTGCCGGACTGGGGTTCGGGGCCCAGTACTTC.

The chain links TRBV5-1 to TRBJ1-4; 10 bases map to TRBD1. V dropped 4 bases and J dropped 3; count of bases not matched to a gene: 9. The CDR3 totals 17 residues. Germline loops: CDR1 SGHRS, CDR2 YFSETQ. The DNA for the CDR3 is TGCGCCAGCAGCGCCGGGACAGGGGTAAAGGCTAATGAAAAACTGTTTTTT. Encoded protein: CASSAGTGVKANEKLFF.

In its sample, this clone was seen once. The gene calls are TRBV6-5 and TRBJ1-6; perhaps TRBD1 as D (6 bases). This CDR3 is 14 amino acids long. Looked up from germline, CDR1 is MNHEY and CDR2 is SVGAGI. Between the trimmed V and J ends, which lost 7 bases and 7 bases, there was a span of 14 bases. The chain's CDR3 is CASTDGGGNSPLHF. The CDR3 nucleotides are TGTGCCAGCACCGACGGGGGGGGCAATTCACCCCTCCACTTT.

The rearrangement uses TRBV9 and TRBJ2-2; 10 nucleotides align to TRBD2. This CDR3 spans 18 amino acids. The germline V gene encodes CDR1 SGDLS and CDR2 YYNGEE. V lost 0 bases to trimming and J lost 2 bases; unmatched junction nucleotides: 7. The CDR3 loop is CASSVGLAGVPNTGELFF. CDR3 nucleotides: TGTGCCAGCAGCGTAGGTCTAGCGGGGGTTCCCAACACCGGGGAGCTGTTTTTT.

The gene calls are TRBV7-8 and TRBJ1-2; 8 bases are a match to TRBD1. This CDR3 contains 16 residues. V lost 4 bases, J lost 4 bases, and 11 bases stayed unmatched. Germline assignment: CDR1 SGHVS and CDR2 FQNEAQ. Here the CDR3 reads CASSSAAGQGGYGYTF. In DNA, the CDR3 is TGTGCCAGCAGCTCCGCCGCCGGACAGGGCGGCTATGGCTACACCTTC.

The V and J genes are TRBV28 and TRBJ2-7, with 8 bases lining up with TRBD2. V trimming: 8 bases; J trimming: 4 bases; junction bases outside the gene matches: 13. CDR3 length: 15 amino acids. Germline assignment: CDR1 MDHEN and CDR2 SYDVKM. The CDR3 sequence is CASRGNSGERYEQYF. The CDR3 DNA is TGTGCCAGCCGGGGGAATAGCGGGGAACGATACGAGCAGTACTTC.

The rearrangement joins TRBV5-1 to TRBJ1-2; 8 nucleotides align to TRBD1. The CDR3 covers 15 residues. Germline CDR1 SGHRS, CDR2 YFSETQ. V lost 0 bases and J lost 5; bases outside the gene matches: 6. The DNA of the CDR3 is TGCGCCAGCAGCTTGGGGTCAGGGGGCCCATATGGCTACACCTTC. Residues: CASSLGSGGPYGYTF.

The V and J genes are TRBV6-1 and TRBJ1-1; D not certain. The CDR3 totals 12 residues. Germline CDR1 and CDR2: MNHNS and SASEGT. V was pared by 3 bases and J by 11 bases, with 13 bases between. In DNA, the CDR3 is TGTGCCAGCAGTGAGTACTCGGCGGGGGCTTTCTTT. Protein sequence: CASSEYSAGAFF.

CDR3 in amino acids: CASSLGQAGGELFF. The CDR3 DNA reads TGTGCCAGCAGCTTAGGTCAGGCCGGCGGGGAGCTGTTTTTT. This sequence joins TRBV7-9 and TRBJ2-2, with D hard to call. The germline V gene has CDR1 SEHNR and CDR2 FQNEAQ (reference sequence). CDR3 length: 14 amino acids. V gave up 1 base and J gave up 7 bases, with 10 bases separating them.